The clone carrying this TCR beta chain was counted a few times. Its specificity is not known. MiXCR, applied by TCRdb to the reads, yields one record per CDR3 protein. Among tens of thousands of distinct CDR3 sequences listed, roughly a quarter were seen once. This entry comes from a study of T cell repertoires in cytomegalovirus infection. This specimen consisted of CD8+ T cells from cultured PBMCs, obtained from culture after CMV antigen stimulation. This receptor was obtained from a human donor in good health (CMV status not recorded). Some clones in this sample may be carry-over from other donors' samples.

In nucleotides, the CDR3 is TGTGCCAGCAGCCTCGGACTACGAGAGCGGACCCAGTACTTC. Translating gives CASSLGLRERTQYF. The chain uses TRBV5-5 and TRBJ2-5; maybe TRBD2 (6 bases). CDR1 and CDR2 (germline): SGHKS, YYEKEE (reference sequence). The CDR3 consists of 14 residues. With 4 bases removed from V and 7 bases from J, the gap between germline ends came to 17 bases.